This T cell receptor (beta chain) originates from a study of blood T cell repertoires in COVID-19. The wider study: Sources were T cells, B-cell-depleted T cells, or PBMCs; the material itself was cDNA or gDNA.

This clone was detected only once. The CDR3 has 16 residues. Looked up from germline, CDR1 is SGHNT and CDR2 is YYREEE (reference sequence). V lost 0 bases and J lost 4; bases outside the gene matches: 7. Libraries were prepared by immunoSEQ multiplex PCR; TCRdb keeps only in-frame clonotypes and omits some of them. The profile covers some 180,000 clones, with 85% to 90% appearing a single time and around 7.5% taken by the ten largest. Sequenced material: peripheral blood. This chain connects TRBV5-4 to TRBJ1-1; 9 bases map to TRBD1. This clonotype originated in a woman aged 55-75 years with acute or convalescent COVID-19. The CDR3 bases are TGTGCCAGCAGCTTGGGAGACAGGGGGGTTCGCACTGAAGCTTTCTTT. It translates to CASSLGDRGVRTEAFF.